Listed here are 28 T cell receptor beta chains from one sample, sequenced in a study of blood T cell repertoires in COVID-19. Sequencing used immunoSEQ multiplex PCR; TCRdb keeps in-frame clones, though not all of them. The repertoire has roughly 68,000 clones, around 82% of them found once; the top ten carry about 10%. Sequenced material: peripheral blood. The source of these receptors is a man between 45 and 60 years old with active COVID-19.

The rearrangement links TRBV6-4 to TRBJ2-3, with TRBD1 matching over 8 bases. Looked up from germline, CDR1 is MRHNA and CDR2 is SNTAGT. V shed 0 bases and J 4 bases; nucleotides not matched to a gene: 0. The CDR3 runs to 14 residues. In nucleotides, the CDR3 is TGTGCCAGCAGTGACTCACAGGGGGCAGATACGCAGTATTTT. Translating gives CASSDSQGADTQYF.

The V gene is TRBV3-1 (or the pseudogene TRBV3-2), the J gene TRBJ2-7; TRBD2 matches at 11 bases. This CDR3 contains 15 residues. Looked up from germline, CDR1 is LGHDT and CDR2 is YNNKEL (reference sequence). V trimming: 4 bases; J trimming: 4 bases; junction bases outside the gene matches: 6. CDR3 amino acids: CASSPGTSGFYEQYF. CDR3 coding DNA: TGTGCCAGCAGCCCCGGGACTAGCGGTTTTTACGAGCAGTACTTC.

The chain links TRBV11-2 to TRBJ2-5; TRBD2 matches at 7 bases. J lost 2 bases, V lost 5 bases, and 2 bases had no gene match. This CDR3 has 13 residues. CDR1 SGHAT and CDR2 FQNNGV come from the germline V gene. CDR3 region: CASSPGGQETQYF. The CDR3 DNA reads TGTGCCAGCAGCCCCGGGGGGCAAGAGACCCAGTACTTC.

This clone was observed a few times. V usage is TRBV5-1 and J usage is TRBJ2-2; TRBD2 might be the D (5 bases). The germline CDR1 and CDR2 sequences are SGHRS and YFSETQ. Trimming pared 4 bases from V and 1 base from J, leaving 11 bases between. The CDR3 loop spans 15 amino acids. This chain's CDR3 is CASSPSTRNTGELFF. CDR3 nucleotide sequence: TGCGCCAGCAGCCCGAGTACTAGGAACACCGGGGAGCTGTTTTTT.

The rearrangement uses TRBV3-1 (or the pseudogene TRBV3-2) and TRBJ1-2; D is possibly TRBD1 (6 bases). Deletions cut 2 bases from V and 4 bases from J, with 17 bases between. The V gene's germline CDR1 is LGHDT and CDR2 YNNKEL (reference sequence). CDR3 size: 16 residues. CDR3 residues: CASSQKQGQRSYGYTF. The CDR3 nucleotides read TGTGCCAGCAGCCAAAAGCAGGGGCAAAGGTCCTATGGCTACACCTTC.

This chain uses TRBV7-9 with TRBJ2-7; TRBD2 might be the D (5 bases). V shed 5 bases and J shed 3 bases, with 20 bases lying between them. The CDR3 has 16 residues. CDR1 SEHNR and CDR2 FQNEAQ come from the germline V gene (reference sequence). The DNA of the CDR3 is TGTGCCAGCAGCCCCATTGGAGGTCGCAAAGTCTACGAGCAGTACTTC. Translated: CASSPIGGRKVYEQYF.

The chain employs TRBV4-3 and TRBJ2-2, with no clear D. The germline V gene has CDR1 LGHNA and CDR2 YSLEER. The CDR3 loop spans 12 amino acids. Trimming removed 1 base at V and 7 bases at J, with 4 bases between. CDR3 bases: TGCGCCAGCAGCCAAGTACACGGGGAGCTGTTTTTT. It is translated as CASSQVHGELFF.

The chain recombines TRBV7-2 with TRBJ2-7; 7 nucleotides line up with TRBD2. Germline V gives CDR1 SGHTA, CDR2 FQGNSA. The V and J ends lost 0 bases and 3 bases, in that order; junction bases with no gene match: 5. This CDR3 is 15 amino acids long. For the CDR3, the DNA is TGTGCCAGCAGCTTAGCGTGGGGGGGTAACTACGAGCAGTACTTC. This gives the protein CASSLAWGGNYEQYF. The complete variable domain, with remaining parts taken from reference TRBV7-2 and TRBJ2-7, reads GAGVSQSPSNKVTEKGKDVELRCDPISGHTALYWYRQSLGQGLEFLIYFQGNSAPDKSGLPSDRFSAERTGGSVSTLTIQRTQQEDSAVYLCASSLAWGGNYEQYFGPGTRLTVT.

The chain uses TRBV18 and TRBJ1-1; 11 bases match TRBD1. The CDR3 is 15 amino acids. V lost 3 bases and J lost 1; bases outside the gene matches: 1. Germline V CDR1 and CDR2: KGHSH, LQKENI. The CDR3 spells CASSPGTGGNTEAFF. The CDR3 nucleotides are TGTGCCAGCTCACCTGGGACAGGGGGGAACACTGAAGCTTTCTTT.

The CDR3 loop reads CASSPAGIYEQYF. CDR3 in DNA: TGTGCCAGTAGTCCGGCAGGGATCTACGAGCAGTACTTC. The chain links TRBV19 to TRBJ2-7, with D tentatively TRBD1 (5 bases). Germline CDR1 and CDR2: LNHDA and SQIVND (reference sequence). CDR3 size: 13 residues. Trimming removed 5 bases at V and 3 bases at J, with 11 bases between.

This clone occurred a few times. The CDR3 DNA is TGTGCCAGCAGGGGGCAAGGTGGGTACGAGCAGTACTTC. Translated: CASRGQGGYEQYF. The rearrangement joins TRBV28 to TRBJ2-7; TRBD1 might be the D (5 bases). Looked up from germline, CDR1 is MDHEN and CDR2 is SYDVKM. The CDR3 length is 13 residues. Trimming removed 6 bases from V and 4 bases from J, with 13 bases in between.

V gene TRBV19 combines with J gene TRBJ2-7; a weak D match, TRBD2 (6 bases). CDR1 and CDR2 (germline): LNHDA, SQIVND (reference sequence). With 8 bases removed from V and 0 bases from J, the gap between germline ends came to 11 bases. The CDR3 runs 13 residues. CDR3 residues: CASWDFLSYEQYF. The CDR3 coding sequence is TGTGCCAGTTGGGACTTCCTCTCCTACGAGCAGTACTTC.

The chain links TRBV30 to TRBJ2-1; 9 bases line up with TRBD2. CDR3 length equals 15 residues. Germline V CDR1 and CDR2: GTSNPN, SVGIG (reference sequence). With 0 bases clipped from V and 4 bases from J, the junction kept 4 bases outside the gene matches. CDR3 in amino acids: CAWSVSGGLYNEQFF. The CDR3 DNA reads TGTGCCTGGAGTGTAAGCGGGGGGCTGTACAATGAGCAGTTCTTC.

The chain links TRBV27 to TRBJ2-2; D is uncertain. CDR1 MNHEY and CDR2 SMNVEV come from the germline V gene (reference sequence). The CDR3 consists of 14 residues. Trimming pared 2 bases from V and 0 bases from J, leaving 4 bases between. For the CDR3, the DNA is TGTGCCAGCAGTTTAGGGCCGAACACCGGGGAGCTGTTTTTT. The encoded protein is CASSLGPNTGELFF.

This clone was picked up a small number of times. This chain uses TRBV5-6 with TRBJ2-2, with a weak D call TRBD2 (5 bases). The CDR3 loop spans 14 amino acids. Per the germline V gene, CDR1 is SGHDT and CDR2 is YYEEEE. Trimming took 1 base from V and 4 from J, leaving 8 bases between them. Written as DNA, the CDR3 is TGTGCCAGCAGCTTGCTGAGGGTCACCGGGGAGCTGTTTTTT. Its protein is CASSLLRVTGELFF. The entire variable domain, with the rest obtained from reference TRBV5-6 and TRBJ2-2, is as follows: DAGVTQSPTHLIKTRGQQVTLRCSPKSGHDTVSWYQQALGQGPQFIFQYYEEEERQRGNFPDRFSGHQFPNYSSELNVNALLLGDSALYLCASSLLRVTGELFFGEGSRLTVL.

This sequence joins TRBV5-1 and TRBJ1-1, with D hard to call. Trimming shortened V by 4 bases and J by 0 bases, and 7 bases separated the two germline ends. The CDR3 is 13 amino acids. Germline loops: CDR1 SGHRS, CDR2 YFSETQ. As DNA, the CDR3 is TGCGCCAGCAGCGTCTCTATGAACACTGAAGCTTTCTTT. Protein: CASSVSMNTEAFF.

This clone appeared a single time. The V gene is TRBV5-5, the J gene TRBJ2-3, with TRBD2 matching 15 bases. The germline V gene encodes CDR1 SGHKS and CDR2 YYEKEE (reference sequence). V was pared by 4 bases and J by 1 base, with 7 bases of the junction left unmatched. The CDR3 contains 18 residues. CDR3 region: CASSRTSGGASGTDTQYF. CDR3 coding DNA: TGTGCCAGCAGCCGGACTAGCGGGGGGGCCTCTGGCACAGATACGCAGTATTTT.

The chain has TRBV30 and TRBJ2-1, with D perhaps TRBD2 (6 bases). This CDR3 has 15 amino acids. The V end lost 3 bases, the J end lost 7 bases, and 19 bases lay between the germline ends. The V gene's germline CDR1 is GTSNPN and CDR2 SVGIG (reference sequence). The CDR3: CAWSIRGVRGNEQFF. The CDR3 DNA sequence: TGTGCCTGGAGCATACGCGGGGTCCGGGGGAATGAGCAGTTCTTC.

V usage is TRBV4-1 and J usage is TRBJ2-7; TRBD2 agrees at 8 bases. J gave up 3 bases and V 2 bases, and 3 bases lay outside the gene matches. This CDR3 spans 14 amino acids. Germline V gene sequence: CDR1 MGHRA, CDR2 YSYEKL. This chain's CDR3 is CASSQLGTSYEQYF. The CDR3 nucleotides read TGCGCCAGCAGCCAACTAGGGACTAGCTACGAGCAGTACTTC.

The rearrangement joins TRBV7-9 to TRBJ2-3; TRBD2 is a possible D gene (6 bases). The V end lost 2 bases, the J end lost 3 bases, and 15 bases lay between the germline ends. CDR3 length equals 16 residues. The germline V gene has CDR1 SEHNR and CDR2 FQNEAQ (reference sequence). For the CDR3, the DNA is TGTGCCAGCAGCTTATGGACGGGAGTTCGGACAGATACGCAGTATTTT. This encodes CASSLWTGVRTDTQYF.

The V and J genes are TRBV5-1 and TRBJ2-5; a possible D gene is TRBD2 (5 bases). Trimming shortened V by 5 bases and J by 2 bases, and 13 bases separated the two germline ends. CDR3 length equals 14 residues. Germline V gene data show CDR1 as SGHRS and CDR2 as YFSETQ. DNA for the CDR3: TGCGCCAGCAGTCCCATAGCGCCACAAGAGACCCAGTACTTC. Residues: CASSPIAPQETQYF.

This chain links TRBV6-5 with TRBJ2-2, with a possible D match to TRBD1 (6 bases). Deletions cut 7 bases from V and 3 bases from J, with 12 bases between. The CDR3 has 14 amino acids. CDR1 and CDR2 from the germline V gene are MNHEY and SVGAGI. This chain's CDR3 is CASMGARDTGELFF. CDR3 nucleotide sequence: TGTGCCAGCATGGGGGCGCGTGACACCGGGGAGCTGTTTTTT.

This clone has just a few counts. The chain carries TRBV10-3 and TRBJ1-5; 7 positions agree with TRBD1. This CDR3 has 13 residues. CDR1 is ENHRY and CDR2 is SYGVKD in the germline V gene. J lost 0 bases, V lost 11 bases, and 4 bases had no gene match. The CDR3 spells CAVGTDSNQPQHF. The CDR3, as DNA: TGTGCCGTCGGGACAGATAGCAATCAGCCCCAGCATTTT.

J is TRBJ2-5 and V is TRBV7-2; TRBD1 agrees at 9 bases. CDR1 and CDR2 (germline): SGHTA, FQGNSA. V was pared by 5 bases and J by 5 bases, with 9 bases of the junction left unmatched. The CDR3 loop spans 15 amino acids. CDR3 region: CASSRTTGGFETQYF. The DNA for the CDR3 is TGTGCCAGCAGCAGGACCACAGGGGGCTTTGAGACCCAGTACTTC.

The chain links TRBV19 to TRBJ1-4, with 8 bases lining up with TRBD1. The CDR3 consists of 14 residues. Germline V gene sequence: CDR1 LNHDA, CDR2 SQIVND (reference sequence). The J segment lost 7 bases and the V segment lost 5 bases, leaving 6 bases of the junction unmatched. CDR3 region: CASSATGAAEKLFF. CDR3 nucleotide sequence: TGTGCCAGTAGTGCGACAGGGGCGGCTGAAAAACTGTTTTTT.

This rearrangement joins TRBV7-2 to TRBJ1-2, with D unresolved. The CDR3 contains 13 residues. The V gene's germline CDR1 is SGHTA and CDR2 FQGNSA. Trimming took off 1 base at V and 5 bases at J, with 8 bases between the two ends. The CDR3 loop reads CASSLGALYGYTF. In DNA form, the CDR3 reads TGTGCCAGCAGCTTAGGGGCATTGTATGGCTACACCTTC.

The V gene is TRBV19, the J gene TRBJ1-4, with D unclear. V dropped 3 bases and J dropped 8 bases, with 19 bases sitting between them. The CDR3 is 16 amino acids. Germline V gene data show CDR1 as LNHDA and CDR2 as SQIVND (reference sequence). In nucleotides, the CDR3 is TGTGCCAGTAGTATCCCGCGGACGGGAGAGAACGAAAAACTGTTTTTT. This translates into CASSIPRTGENEKLFF.

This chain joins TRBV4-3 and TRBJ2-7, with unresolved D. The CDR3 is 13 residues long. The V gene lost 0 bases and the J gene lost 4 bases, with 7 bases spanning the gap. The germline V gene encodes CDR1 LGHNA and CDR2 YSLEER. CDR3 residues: CASSQDQIYEQYF. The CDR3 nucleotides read TGCGCCAGCAGCCAAGATCAGATTTACGAGCAGTACTTC.